The 8 T cell receptor beta chains below were found in one sample sequenced in a study of shared T cell receptors in the human thymus. Produced via immunoSEQ multiplex PCR; TCRdb's table is partial and in-frame only. The data contain hundreds of thousands of clones, around 87% of them singletons. The sample was also reused in another study, on human thymus T cells.

The source material was thymocytes. The receptors were sampled from a boy under three years old with a congenital heart defect.

The V call is TRBV5-4, the J call TRBJ2-5, with 8 bases that match TRBD1. This CDR3 is built from 20 residues. The germline gives CDR1 SGHNT, CDR2 YYREEE (reference sequence). Trimming removed 4 bases from V and 7 bases from J; junction bases left unmatched: 27. DNA of the CDR3: TGTGCCAGCAGCCTCGGACAGGGAGTTCAGGGAGCGAGGGAATTTGGGACCCAGTACTTC. Amino acids: CASSLGQGVQGAREFGTQYF.

The chain joins TRBV19 to TRBJ1-1; unclear D gene. CDR1 is LNHDA and CDR2 is SQIVND in the germline V gene (reference sequence). The CDR3 is 16 residues long. Trimming left V 3 bases short and J 6 bases short, with 20 bases between. CDR3 DNA sequence: TGTGCCAGTAGTATCAGCTCTCTGAGGGTGGTTCCTGAAGCTTTCTTT. It translates to CASSISSLRVVPEAFF.

V usage is TRBV5-6 and J usage is TRBJ2-7; D unclear. V was cut by 4 bases and J by 2 bases, with 7 bases left in between. The CDR3 is made up of 12 amino acids. Germline CDR1 reads SGHDT; CDR2 reads YYEEEE. The CDR3 here is CASSLPPYEQYF. In nucleotides, the CDR3 is TGTGCCAGCAGCCTCCCCCCCTACGAGCAGTACTTC.

V gene TRBV6-5 combines with J gene TRBJ2-5; 9 nucleotides agree with TRBD1. CDR1 MNHEY and CDR2 SVGAGI come from the germline V gene. With V trimmed by 5 bases and J by 5 bases, 9 bases remained unmatched. The CDR3 is 15 residues long. In DNA form, the CDR3 reads TGTGCCAGCAGTACAACTGACAGGGGGGATGAGACCCAGTACTTC. Amino acids: CASSTTDRGDETQYF.

The rearrangement uses TRBV4-3 and TRBJ1-2; 7 positions agree with TRBD1. CDR3 length: 15 amino acids. V shed 4 bases, J shed 4 bases, and the junction held 9 bases outside the gene matches. Per germline, CDR1 LGHNA and CDR2 YSLEER. CDR3 amino acids: CASSPEPGDSYGYTF. CDR3 coding DNA: TGCGCCAGCAGCCCCGAACCAGGGGACAGCTATGGCTACACCTTC.

This clone was counted a single time. The chain combines TRBV6-5 with TRBJ1-2; D remains unclear. This CDR3 contains 13 residues. Deletions cut 7 bases from V and 3 bases from J, with 12 bases between. The V gene's germline CDR1 is MNHEY and CDR2 SVGAGI. This CDR3 reads CASNMNGDYGYTF. Written as DNA, the CDR3 is TGTGCCAGCAATATGAACGGGGACTATGGCTACACCTTC.

The chain couples TRBV28 to TRBJ2-3; TRBD1 aligns across 12 bases. Germline trimming cut 6 bases from V and 2 bases from J; bases unmatched to any gene: 12. The CDR3 has 18 amino acids. Germline assignment: CDR1 MDHEN and CDR2 SYDVKM. This CDR3 is CASRAGTGGLTNTDTQYF. CDR3 bases: TGTGCCAGCAGAGCCGGGACAGGGGGCCTCACTAACACAGATACGCAGTATTTT.

J is TRBJ2-7 and V is TRBV19; TRBD2 aligns across 8 bases. Germline lookup yields CDR1 LNHDA and CDR2 SQIVND (reference sequence). The CDR3 spans 17 residues. V shed 6 bases and J 1 base; nucleotides not matched to a gene: 14. Written as DNA, the CDR3 is TGTGCCAGTAGCAGAGCGGGAGCCAGGGGAGGGTCCTACGAGCAGTACTTC. This codes for CASSRAGARGGSYEQYF.